This T cell receptor (beta chain) was recorded in a study of T cells expressing NK-cell markers. About the study: Repertoire data for TCR beta were derived from sorted T cells (CD3+CD56+NKG2C+, CD3+CD56+NKG2C- and CD3+CD56-NKG2C+). With respect to HCMV, seven of the eight sequenced donors were seropositive, and one was seronegative.

Study findings and constraints: These clonotypes also led the CD3+CD56-NKG2C+ fraction in a few donors.

CDR1 is KGHDR and CDR2 is SFDVKD in the germline V gene. The CDR3 is 13 amino acids. Beta-chain TCR cDNA was generated via 5'RACE template switching with UMIs. TCRdb reanalyzed the 5' RACE reads and collapses them to one entry per CDR3 protein, without DNA. This listing includes fewer than 25,000 distinct CDR3 sequences. Turning to this clonotype: Antigen specificity is unknown.

Source material: blood T cells: a sorted CD56 or NKG2C T cell subset, CD4+ or CD8+ T cells, or bulk PBMC T cells (not recorded which). The gene calls are TRBV24-1 and TRBJ2-1; TCRdb designates TRBD2, a call that cannot be tested without DNA. The sequence was obtained from a man aged 18-70 years in good health. The CDR3 sequence is CATSDPSLDEQFF.